Described below is a single T cell receptor (beta chain) sequence and its context. This sample stems from a study of blood T cell repertoires in COVID-19. In the study overall: Samples came from the United States, Italy and Spain, spanning acute and convalescent COVID-19. The cDNA or gDNA used as material had been derived from T cells, B-cell-depleted T cells, or PBMCs.

Germline-derived CDR1 and CDR2 are SGHRS and YFSETQ. This CDR3 comprises 14 residues. The V end lost 3 bases, the J end lost 12 bases, and 18 bases lay between the germline ends. In the authors' workflow: Estimates of nucleated cell counts were drawn from the amplification of reference gene primers. Only in-frame clones appear in the TCRdb table, and some are missing; sequencing was by immunoSEQ multiplex PCR. The DNA was the basis for D and trimming; V, J and clone size are from that table. The table has some 180,000 clones, about four fifths seen once. Sequenced: peripheral blood. This sequence joins TRBV5-1 and TRBJ1-4; D may be TRBD1 (6 bases). The TCR sequence derives from a human donor in a cohort sampled during active COVID-19. In DNA, the CDR3 is TGCGCCAGCAGCTCCCCCGGGACAACCGAGGAACTGTTTTTT. This translates into CASSSPGTTEELFF.